These 12 T cell receptor beta chains share one sample of origin, sequenced in a study of blood T cell repertoires in COVID-19. TCRdb's copy holds only in-frame clones and misses some; the assay was immunoSEQ multiplex PCR. Of some 210,000 clones in the sample, over 70% were seen once. Sequences were obtained from peripheral blood. These receptor sequences come from a middle-aged man with active or convalescent COVID-19.

The chain joins TRBV3-1 (or the pseudogene TRBV3-2) to TRBJ2-4; D possibly corresponds to TRBD1 (7 bases). Germline CDR1 LGHDT, CDR2 YNNKEL (reference sequence). This CDR3 spans 14 amino acids. Trimming shortened V by 4 bases and J by 7 bases, and 14 bases separated the two germline ends. The chain's CDR3 is CASSRQGGLNIQYF. CDR3 nucleotides: TGTGCCAGCAGCCGACAGGGAGGATTGAACATTCAGTACTTC.

The chain links TRBV2 to TRBJ2-2, with unresolved D. In germline, CDR1 is SNHLY, CDR2 FYNNEI. Trimming shortened V by 1 base and J by 4 bases, and 7 bases separated the two germline ends. The CDR3 is made up of 14 amino acids. CDR3 region: CASSEGSRTGELFF. The DNA for the CDR3 is TGTGCCAGCAGTGAAGGTAGTCGCACCGGGGAGCTGTTTTTT.

The chain links TRBV19 to TRBJ2-7; the D gene is possibly TRBD1 (6 bases). Trimming cost V 3 bases and J 4 bases, with 13 bases left between them. The CDR3 is made up of 14 amino acids. Germline V gives CDR1 LNHDA, CDR2 SQIVND (reference sequence). CDR3 DNA: TGTGCCAGTAGTATTGGTTACAGGGAGTACGAGCAGTACTTC. This gives the protein CASSIGYREYEQYF.

This clone was seen a single time. The chain carries TRBV5-4 and TRBJ2-5; D unresolved. V gave up 0 bases and J gave up 1 base, with 7 bases separating them. The CDR3 length is 14 residues. Germline V gene sequence: CDR1 SGHNT, CDR2 YYREEE (reference sequence). The CDR3 sequence: CASSLVSRQETQYF. The CDR3 DNA reads as TGTGCCAGCAGCTTGGTGTCTCGCCAAGAGACCCAGTACTTC. The whole variable domain, filled in from reference TRBV5-4 and TRBJ2-5, reads ETGVTQSPTHLIKTRGQQVTLRCSSQSGHNTVSWYQQALGQGPQFIFQYYREEENGRGNFPPRFSGLQFPNYSSELNVNALELDDSALYLCASSLVSRQETQYFGPGTRLLVL.

The chain recombines TRBV3-1 (or the pseudogene TRBV3-2) with TRBJ2-1; 15 nucleotides agree with TRBD2. The CDR3 runs 17 residues. V lost 3 bases and J lost 9; bases outside the gene matches: 9. CDR1 and CDR2 from the germline V gene are LGHDT and YNNKEL (reference sequence). DNA of the CDR3: TGTGCCAGCAGCCAGGGCTTACCGGGACTAGCGGGAGGTGAGCAGTTCTTC. Its translation is CASSQGLPGLAGGEQFF.

The chain joins TRBV6-5 to TRBJ1-5, with TRBD1 matching over 7 bases. The CDR3 totals 15 residues. After removal of 6 bases from V and 3 bases from J, the junction contained 8 bases not matched to a gene. Germline V gene lookup returns CDR1 MNHEY and CDR2 SVGAGI. CDR3 coding DNA: TGTGCCAGCAGGGTCGACAGGGTCTCCAATCAGCCCCAGCATTTT. Its protein is CASRVDRVSNQPQHF.

J is TRBJ1-5 and V is TRBV6-6; 7 positions match TRBD1. The CDR3 consists of 15 residues. The germline V gene encodes CDR1 MNHNY and CDR2 SVGAGI (reference sequence). The junction had 7 bases not matched to a gene; V was cut back by 5 bases and J by 3 bases. Here the CDR3 reads CASSGIDRDNQPQHF. CDR3 nucleotides: TGTGCCAGCAGTGGGATCGACAGGGACAATCAGCCCCAGCATTTT.

This chain links TRBV28 with TRBJ2-7, with D uncertain. Trimming cost V 2 bases and J 3 bases, with 8 bases left between them. CDR1 is MDHEN, CDR2 SYDVKM, per germline. There are 13 residues in the CDR3. CDR3 sequence reads: CASSLVRDYEQYF. The CDR3 bases are TGTGCCAGCAGTTTAGTGCGCGACTACGAGCAGTACTTC.

This chain links TRBV11-2 with TRBJ1-4, with 7 bases that match TRBD1. The CDR3 contains 16 residues. The germline CDR1 and CDR2 sequences are SGHAT and FQNNGV. The V and J ends lost 0 bases and 5 bases, in that order; junction bases with no gene match: 6. Here the CDR3 DNA reads TGTGCCAGCAGCTTAGAGAGACAGGGCCAGAATGAAAAACTGTTTTTT. It encodes CASSLERQGQNEKLFF.

V usage is TRBV7-6 and J usage is TRBJ1-4; possibly TRBD1 for D (5 bases). Germline CDR1 and CDR2: SGHVS and FNYEAQ. Trimming shortened V by 4 bases and J by 4 bases, and 10 bases separated the two germline ends. The CDR3 contains 14 residues. The CDR3 DNA follows: TGTGCCAGCAGCTGGGGCGGCAATAATGAAAAACTGTTTTTT. Encoded protein: CASSWGGNNEKLFF.

This chain joins TRBV20-1 and TRBJ1-3; possibly TRBD1 for D (5 bases). Trimming shortened V by 3 bases and J by 0 bases, and 12 bases separated the two germline ends. The CDR3 length is 15 residues. The V gene's germline CDR1 is DFQATT and CDR2 SNEGSKA (reference sequence). DNA of the CDR3: TGCAGTGCTAGTCGACAGACTTACTCTGGAAACACCATATATTTT. It encodes CSASRQTYSGNTIYF.

This clone was detected a few times. This rearrangement joins TRBV28 to TRBJ2-3, with D possibly being TRBD2 (7 bases). Germline CDR1 MDHEN, CDR2 SYDVKM. V gave up 2 bases and J gave up 0 bases, with 12 bases separating them. The CDR3 runs 16 residues. CDR3 bases: TGTGCCAGCAGTTTAGGAGGGGGGGCGAGCACAGATACGCAGTATTTT. Protein product: CASSLGGGASTDTQYF.